A selection of T cell receptor beta chains follows, all from one sample in a study of preoperative IRX-2 immunotherapy in early breast cancer. Profiled with immunoSEQ multiplex PCR; TCRdb holds only in-frame clones, not every one. The data show 24,000 or so clones, with approximately 96% seen just once and about a sixth held by the top ten. Source: tumor tissue, taken after IRX-2 immunotherapy. These receptors all stem from a human donor with breast cancer. The CDR3 runs from the conserved cysteine through the conserved F or W. Fields, in order: D gene, V gene, J gene, clone size, CDR3 DNA, CDR3 protein. The D gene is left open where the match is weak. The size of a clone is reported for some rows only, either as once, few or many, or as a class for expanded clones.

D: -
V: TRBV19
J: TRBJ1-1
size: few
DNA: TGTGCCAGTAGGAAGACATTGAACACTGAAGCTTTCTTT
CDR3: CASRKTLNTEAFF

D: TRBD2
V: TRBV19
J: TRBJ2-1
size: -
DNA: TGTGCCAGTAGTGTCCTAGCGGGGTCCTACAATGAGCAGTTCTTC
CDR3: CASSVLAGSYNEQFF

D: -
V: TRBV18
J: TRBJ2-2
size: -
DNA: TGTGCCAGCTCACCGGCCGGGGAGCTGTTTTTT
CDR3: CASSPAGELFF

D: -
V: TRBV5-1
J: TRBJ2-7
size: few
DNA: TGCGCCAGCAGCTTGGGACAGTCCTACGAGCAGTACTTC
CDR3: CASSLGQSYEQYF

D: TRBD1
V: TRBV9
J: TRBJ2-1
size: -
DNA: TGTGCCAGCAGCGGAAACAGACAGGGGGGGTACAATGAGCAGTTCTTC
CDR3: CASSGNRQGGYNEQFF

D: -
V: TRBV4-3
J: TRBJ2-2
size: -
DNA: TGCGCCAGCAGCCAAGTTCTACTCACCGGGGAGCTGTTTTTT
CDR3: CASSQVLLTGELFF

D: -
V: TRBV21-1
J: TRBJ1-5
size: -
DNA: TGTGCCAGCAGCGAAAAAGTCACTACCGGACGGGGTAATCAGCCCCAGCATTTT
CDR3: CASSEKVTTGRGNQPQHF

D: -
V: TRBV18
J: TRBJ2-4
size: -
DNA: TGTGCCAGCTCATCTACGGAGGGGGGAATAAACATTCAGTACTTC
CDR3: CASSSTEGGINIQYF

D: -
V: TRBV4-2
J: TRBJ2-7
size: once
DNA: TGTGCCAGCAGCCAAGATCTGCGGGTTCAGTACTTC
CDR3: CASSQDLRVQYF

D: -
V: TRBV19
J: TRBJ2-7
size: -
DNA: TGTGCCAGTAGACAGATCGGGCGTAGCTCCTACGAGCAGTACTTC
CDR3: CASRQIGRSSYEQYF

D: TRBD2
V: TRBV27
J: TRBJ2-4
size: -
DNA: TGTGCCAGCAGTTTTAAGGGCCTAGCGGGAGGGCCGGTCGGCATTCAGTACTTC
CDR3: CASSFKGLAGGPVGIQYF

D: -
V: TRBV13
J: TRBJ1-1
size: -
DNA: TGTGCCAGCAGCTTACCCCCACTCCTGAACACTGAAGCTTTCTTT
CDR3: CASSLPPLLNTEAFF

D: -
V: TRBV7-2
J: TRBJ1-5
size: -
DNA: TGTGCCAGCAGCTTGGATACCAGCTCCAGTCATCAGCCCCAGCATTTT
CDR3: CASSLDTSSSHQPQHF

D: TRBD2
V: TRBV30
J: TRBJ2-7
size: -
DNA: TGTGCCTGGAGTCCTGGGGGACTAGCGGACGAGCAGTACTTC
CDR3: CAWSPGGLADEQYF

D: -
V: TRBV7-9
J: TRBJ2-7
size: -
DNA: TGTGCCAGCAGCTTAGAGAGTTTCGAGCAGTACTTC
CDR3: CASSLESFEQYF

D: TRBD2
V: TRBV28
J: TRBJ2-1
size: once
DNA: TGTGCCAGCATCCCCTTAGACCCGGGGGGTAATGAGCAGTTCTTC
CDR3: CASIPLDPGGNEQFF

D: TRBD1
V: TRBV7-9
J: TRBJ2-7
size: -
DNA: TGTGCCAGCAGCTTAACGGGACAGGGGGCGGGCTTGCCTACCTACGAGCAGTACTTC
CDR3: CASSLTGQGAGLPTYEQYF

D: -
V: TRBV7-2
J: TRBJ1-5
size: -
DNA: TGTGCCAGCAGCTTAATGAAGGGTGGCAATCAGCCCCAGCATTTT
CDR3: CASSLMKGGNQPQHF

D: -
V: TRBV15
J: TRBJ1-5
size: -
DNA: TGTGCCACCAGCAGAGGAGATTTGGGCCAGCCCCAGCATTTT
CDR3: CATSRGDLGQPQHF

D: -
V: TRBV19
J: TRBJ2-3
size: -
DNA: TGTGCCAGTAAGATGGCGCTCGGAAGCACAGATACGCAGTATTTT
CDR3: CASKMALGSTDTQYF

D: -
V: TRBV5-8
J: TRBJ2-3
size: -
DNA: TGTGCCAGCAGCCGCAGGGCCAGGGGGGCGGATACGCAGTATTTT
CDR3: CASSRRARGADTQYF

D: TRBD1
V: TRBV27
J: TRBJ1-5
size: -
DNA: TGTGCCAGCAGCCAGGGGACAGGGGAAGATCAGCCCCAGCATTTT
CDR3: CASSQGTGEDQPQHF

D: TRBD1
V: TRBV27
J: TRBJ1-2
size: -
DNA: TGTGCCAGCGGTCAACAGGGACAGGGGGCGCGTGGCTACACCTTC
CDR3: CASGQQGQGARGYTF

D: -
V: TRBV30
J: TRBJ2-5
size: -
DNA: TGTGCCTGGAGTAGAGGGAGCGGGACCCAGTACTTC
CDR3: CAWSRGSGTQYF

D: TRBD2
V: TRBV6-4
J: TRBJ2-3
size: -
DNA: TGTGCCAGCAGTTCTAGCGGGTTGGGAGCAGATACGCAGTATTTT
CDR3: CASSSSGLGADTQYF

D: -
V: TRBV29-1
J: TRBJ2-1
size: -
DNA: TGCAGCGTTGACGGCGGGGTTTACAATGAGCAGTTCTTC
CDR3: CSVDGGVYNEQFF

D: -
V: TRBV2
J: TRBJ2-7
size: -
DNA: TGTGCCAGCACCAGACTAGGGACCTACGAGCAGTACTTC
CDR3: CASTRLGTYEQYF

D: -
V: TRBV6-6
J: TRBJ1-2
size: -
DNA: TGTGCCAGCGCCGGTTTACTTAACTATGGCTACACCTTC
CDR3: CASAGLLNYGYTF

D: TRBD2
V: TRBV6-1
J: TRBJ2-3
size: -
DNA: TGTGCCAGCAGTGAAGGGGGACTACGCACAGATACGCAGTATTTT
CDR3: CASSEGGLRTDTQYF

D: -
V: TRBV6-5
J: TRBJ1-2
size: -
DNA: TGTGCCAGCAGTTACGGGGGAGGAAGGAACTATGGCTACACCTTC
CDR3: CASSYGGGRNYGYTF

D: TRBD1
V: TRBV25-1
J: TRBJ2-7
size: -
DNA: TGTGCCAGCAGCAGGGGGATCTCCTACGAGCAGTACTTC
CDR3: CASSRGISYEQYF

D: -
V: TRBV27
J: TRBJ2-1
size: -
DNA: TGTGCCACTCGGCCGAGCCAGAAGCGCGAGATCGGTGGGCAGTTCTTC
CDR3: CATRPSQKREIGGQFF

D: -
V: TRBV18
J: TRBJ2-5
size: -
DNA: TGTGCCAGCTCACCTTCCACGGGGGGCTCTTTGGGAGAGACCCAGTACTTC
CDR3: CASSPSTGGSLGETQYF

D: -
V: TRBV5-4
J: TRBJ2-1
size: once
DNA: TGTGCCAGCAGCTTAAGCGAAAACCAGTTCTTC
CDR3: CASSLSENQFF

D: TRBD2
V: TRBV18
J: TRBJ2-7
size: -
DNA: TGTGCCAGCTCACCGGGCGGGGGGGGCTCCTACGAGCAGTACTTC
CDR3: CASSPGGGGSYEQYF